These T cell receptor beta chains were read from a single sample in a study of cytotoxic CD8 clonotypes in ibrutinib-treated CLL. TCRdb's copy holds only in-frame clones and misses some; the assay was immunoSEQ multiplex PCR. The data contain some 200,000 clones, nearly 80% of them singletons. The sample was PBMCs, taken after 12 months of ibrutinib treatment. The receptors were sampled from a human donor with chronic lymphocytic leukemia. Both conserved end residues are part of each CDR3. D genes are given only for firm matches.

D gene | J gene | V gene | CDR3 length | CDR3 DNA | CDR3 protein
TRBD2 | TRBJ2-1 | TRBV7-3 | 15 | TGTGCCAGCAGCACCACTAGCGGGGGCTACAATGAGCAGTTCTTC | CASSTTSGGYNEQFF
- | TRBJ2-1 | TRBV28 | 15 | TGTGCCAGCAGTTTACCCCAAGGGGCCTACAATGAGCAGTTCTTC | CASSLPQGAYNEQFF
- | TRBJ2-1 | TRBV29-1 | 11 | TGCAGCGTCGACAGAAACAATGAGCAGTTCTTC | CSVDRNNEQFF
- | TRBJ1-1 | TRBV19 | 16 | TGTGCCAGTAGTATCGGACTTCGGGGGTCGAACACTGAAGCTTTCTTT | CASSIGLRGSNTEAFF
- | TRBJ1-2 | TRBV6-5 | 14 | TGTGCCAGCAGTTACGGCCTCGGGAGTGGAGGCTACACCTTC | CASSYGLGSGGYTF
- | TRBJ2-5 | TRBV15 | 15 | TGTGCCACCAGCCGACCACAGGGAGCTAAAGAGACCCAGTACTTC | CATSRPQGAKETQYF
- | TRBJ2-7 | TRBV4-2 | 14 | TGTGCCAGCAGCCGGGGGGGCCTTGTCGACGAGCAGTACTTC | CASSRGGLVDEQYF
- | TRBJ2-3 | TRBV29-1 | 17 | TGCAGCGCCACGACTCCCGGGGCCAGGGCTTACACAGATACGCAGTATTTT | CSATTPGARAYTDTQYF
TRBD2 | TRBJ2-1 | TRBV4-2 | 16 | TGTGCCAGCAGCCTTTACAGATCGGGGGGATACAATGAGCAGTTCTTC | CASSLYRSGGYNEQFF
TRBD2 | TRBJ2-7 | TRBV19 | 15 | TGTGCCAGTACCTACGGGACTAGCGAAACCTACGAGCAGTACTTC | CASTYGTSETYEQYF
- | TRBJ1-5 | TRBV28 | 17 | TGTGCCAGCACCTTCTTCGCCGGCCTCGGCAGCAATCAGCCCCAGCATTTT | CASTFFAGLGSNQPQHF